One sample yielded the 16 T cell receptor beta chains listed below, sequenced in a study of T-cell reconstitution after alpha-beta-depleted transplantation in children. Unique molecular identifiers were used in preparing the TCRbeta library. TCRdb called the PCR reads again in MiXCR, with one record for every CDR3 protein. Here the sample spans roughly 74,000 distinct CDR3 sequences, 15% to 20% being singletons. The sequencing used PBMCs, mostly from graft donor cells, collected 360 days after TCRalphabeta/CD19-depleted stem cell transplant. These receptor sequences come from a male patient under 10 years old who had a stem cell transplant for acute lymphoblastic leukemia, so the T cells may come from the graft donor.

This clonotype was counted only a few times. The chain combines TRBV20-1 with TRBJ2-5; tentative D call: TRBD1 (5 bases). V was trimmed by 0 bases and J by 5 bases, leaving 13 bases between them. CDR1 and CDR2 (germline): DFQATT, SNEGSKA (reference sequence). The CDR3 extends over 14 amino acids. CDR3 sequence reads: CSARDKGVGETQYF. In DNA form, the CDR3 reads TGCAGTGCTAGAGATAAAGGGGTCGGGGAGACCCAGTACTTC.

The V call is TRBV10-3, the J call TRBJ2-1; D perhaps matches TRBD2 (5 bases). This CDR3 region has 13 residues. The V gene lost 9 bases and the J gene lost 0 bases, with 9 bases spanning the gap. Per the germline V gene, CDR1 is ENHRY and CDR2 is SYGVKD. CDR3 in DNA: TGTGCCATTAATAGCGTCTCCTACAATGAGCAGTTCTTC. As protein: CAINSVSYNEQFF.

This CDR3 reads CASSFSVITYEQYF. The CDR3 coding sequence is TGTGCCAGCAGCTTTAGCGTAATCACCTACGAGCAGTACTTC. The chain couples TRBV7-9 to TRBJ2-7; D possibly corresponds to TRBD2 (5 bases). CDR3 length: 14 residues. CDR1 and CDR2 from the germline V gene are SEHNR and FQNEAQ (reference sequence). V lost 3 bases and J lost 2, with 11 bases in between.

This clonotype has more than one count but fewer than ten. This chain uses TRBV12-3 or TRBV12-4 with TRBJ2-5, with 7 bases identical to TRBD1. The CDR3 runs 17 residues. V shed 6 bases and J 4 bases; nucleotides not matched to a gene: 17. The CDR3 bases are TGTGCCAGCAGAGCAAAAACAGGGGCTTCCAATCGAGAGACCCAGTACTTC. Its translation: CASRAKTGASNRETQYF.

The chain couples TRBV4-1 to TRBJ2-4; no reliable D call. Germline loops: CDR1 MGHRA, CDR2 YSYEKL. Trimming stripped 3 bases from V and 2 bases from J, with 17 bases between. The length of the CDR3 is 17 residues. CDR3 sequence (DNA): TGCGCCAGCAGCCACGGACCGCTCATGGTATCCAAAAACATTCAGTACTTC. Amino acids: CASSHGPLMVSKNIQYF.

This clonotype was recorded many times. CDR3 protein: CASSARGRNTEAFF. The CDR3 nucleotides are TGTGCCAGCAGTGCCCGAGGGAGGAACACTGAAGCTTTCTTT. The chain uses TRBV12-3 or TRBV12-4 and TRBJ1-1; D uncertain. There are 14 residues in the CDR3. V was trimmed by 5 bases and J by 1 base, leaving 11 bases between them.

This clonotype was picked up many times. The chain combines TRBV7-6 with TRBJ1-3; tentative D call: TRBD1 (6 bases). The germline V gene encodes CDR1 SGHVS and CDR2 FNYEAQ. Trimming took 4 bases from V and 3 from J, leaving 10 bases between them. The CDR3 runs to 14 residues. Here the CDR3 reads CASSSQGVGNTIYF. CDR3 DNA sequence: TGTGCCAGCAGCTCACAGGGAGTTGGAAACACCATATATTTT.

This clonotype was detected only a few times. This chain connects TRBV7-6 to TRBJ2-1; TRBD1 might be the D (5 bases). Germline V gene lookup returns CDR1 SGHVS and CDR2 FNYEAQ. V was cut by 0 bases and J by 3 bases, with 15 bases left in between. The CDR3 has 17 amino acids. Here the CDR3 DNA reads TGTGCCAGCAGCTTAGCTTGGACAAAGGAACGCTACAATGAGCAGTTCTTC. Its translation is CASSLAWTKERYNEQFF.

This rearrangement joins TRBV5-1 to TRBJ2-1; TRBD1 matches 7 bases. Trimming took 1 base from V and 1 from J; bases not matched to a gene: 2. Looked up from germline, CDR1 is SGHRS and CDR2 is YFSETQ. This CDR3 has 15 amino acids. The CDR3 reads CASSLTGVSYNEQFF. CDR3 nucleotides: TGCGCCAGCAGCTTGACAGGGGTGTCCTACAATGAGCAGTTCTTC. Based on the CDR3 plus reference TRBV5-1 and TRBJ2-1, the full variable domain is KAGVTQTPRYLIKTRGQQVTLSCSPISGHRSVSWYQQTPGQGLQFLFEYFSETQRNKGNFPGRFSGRQFSNSRSEMNVSTLELGDSALYLCASSLTGVSYNEQFFGPGTRLTVL.

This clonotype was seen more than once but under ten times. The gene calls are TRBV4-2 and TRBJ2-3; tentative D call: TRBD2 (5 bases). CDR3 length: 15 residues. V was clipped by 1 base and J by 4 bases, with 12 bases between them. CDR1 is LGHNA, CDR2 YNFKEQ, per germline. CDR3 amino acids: CASSQGRGYPDTQYF. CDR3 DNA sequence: TGTGCCAGCAGCCAAGGGCGAGGGTACCCAGATACGCAGTATTTT.

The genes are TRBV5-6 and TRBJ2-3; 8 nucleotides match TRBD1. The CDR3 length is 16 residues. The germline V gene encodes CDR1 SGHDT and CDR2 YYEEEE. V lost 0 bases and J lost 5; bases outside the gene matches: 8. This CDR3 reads CASSLGRTGFGDTQYF. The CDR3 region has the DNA TGTGCCAGCAGCTTGGGTAGGACAGGGTTTGGAGATACGCAGTATTTT.

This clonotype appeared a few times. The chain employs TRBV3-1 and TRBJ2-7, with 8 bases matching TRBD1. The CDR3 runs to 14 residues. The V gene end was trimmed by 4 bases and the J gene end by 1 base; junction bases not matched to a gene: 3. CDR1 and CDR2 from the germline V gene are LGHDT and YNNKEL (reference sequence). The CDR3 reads CASSPDRASYEQYF. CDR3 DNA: TGTGCCAGCAGCCCGGACAGGGCGTCCTACGAGCAGTACTTC.

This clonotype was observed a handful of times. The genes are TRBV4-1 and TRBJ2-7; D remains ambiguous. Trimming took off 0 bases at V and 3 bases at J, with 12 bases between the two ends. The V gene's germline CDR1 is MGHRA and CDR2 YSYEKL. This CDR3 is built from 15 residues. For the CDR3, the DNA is TGCGCCAGCAGCCAAGAGGGGAACAGTCTCTACGAGCAGTACTTC. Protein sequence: CASSQEGNSLYEQYF.

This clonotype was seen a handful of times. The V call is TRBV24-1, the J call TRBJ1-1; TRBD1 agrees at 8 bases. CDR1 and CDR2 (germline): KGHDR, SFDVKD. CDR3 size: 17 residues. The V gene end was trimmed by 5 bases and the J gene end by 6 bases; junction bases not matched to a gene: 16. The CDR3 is CATSGPWEDRDVAEAFF. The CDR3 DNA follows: TGTGCCACCAGTGGCCCCTGGGAGGACAGGGACGTCGCTGAAGCTTTCTTT.

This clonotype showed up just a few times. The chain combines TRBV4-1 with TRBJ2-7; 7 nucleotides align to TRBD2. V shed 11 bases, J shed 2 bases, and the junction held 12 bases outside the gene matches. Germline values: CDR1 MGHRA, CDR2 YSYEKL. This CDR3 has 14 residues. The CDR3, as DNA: TGCGCCTCCTCTAGGGAGGGGAATCCCTACGAGCAGTACTTC. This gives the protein CASSREGNPYEQYF.

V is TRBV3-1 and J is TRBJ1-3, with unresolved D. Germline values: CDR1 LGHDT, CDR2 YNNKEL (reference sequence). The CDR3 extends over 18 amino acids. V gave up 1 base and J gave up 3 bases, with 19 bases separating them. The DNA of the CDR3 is TGTGCCAGCAGCCAAGCCCCCGGAGTGAGGCGGGTTGGAAACACCATATATTTT. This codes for CASSQAPGVRRVGNTIYF. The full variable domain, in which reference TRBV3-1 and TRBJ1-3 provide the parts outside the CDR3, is DTAVSQTPKYLVTQMGNDKSIKCEQNLGHDTMYWYKQDSKKFLKIMFSYNNKELIINETVPNRFSPKSPDKAHLNLHINSLELGDSAVYFCASSQAPGVRRVGNTIYFGEGSWLTVV.